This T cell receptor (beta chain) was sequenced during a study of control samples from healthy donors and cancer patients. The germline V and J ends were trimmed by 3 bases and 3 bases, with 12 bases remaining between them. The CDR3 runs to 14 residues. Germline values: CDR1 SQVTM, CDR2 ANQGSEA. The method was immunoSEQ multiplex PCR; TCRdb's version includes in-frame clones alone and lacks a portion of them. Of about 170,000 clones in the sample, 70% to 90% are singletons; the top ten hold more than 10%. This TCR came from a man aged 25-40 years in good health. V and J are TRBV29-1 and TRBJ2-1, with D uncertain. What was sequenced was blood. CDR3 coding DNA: TGCAGCGTTGAGGCCGTACAAGACTACAATGAGCAGTTCTTC. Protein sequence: CSVEAVQDYNEQFF.